This passage covers 11 T cell receptor beta chains from one sample sequenced in a study of cytomegalovirus exposure and HLA in healthy donors. A multiplex PCR was run with 60 Vbeta primers and 13 Jbeta primers. The table came from immunoSEQ multiplex PCR; TCRdb's copy has only in-frame clones and leaves some out. Counted here are around 130,000 clones, about 8.5% occurring once; the ten biggest clones make up 4.5% to 5.5%. Sequencing was done on a sample of PBMCs. These receptors came from a man aged 35 to 55 in good health and CMV-seronegative.

In its sample, this clone was seen a few times. The chain combines TRBV19 with TRBJ2-3; the match to TRBD1 covers 8 bases. The CDR3 extends over 16 amino acids. The germline V gene has CDR1 LNHDA and CDR2 SQIVND (reference sequence). V lost 5 bases to trimming and J lost 3 bases; unmatched junction nucleotides: 10. CDR3 bases: TGTGCCAGTAGTGAGGAAAGGGACAGGACTACAGATACGCAGTATTTT. Translation gives CASSEERDRTTDTQYF.

This chain uses TRBV2 with TRBJ2-6; TRBD1 might be the D (6 bases). The CDR3 has 15 residues. Trimming removed 4 bases at V and 4 bases at J, with 11 bases between. CDR1 is SNHLY, CDR2 FYNNEI, per germline. CDR3 in DNA: TGTGCCAGCAGTGTCACAGGGAGAGGGGCCAACGTCCTGACTTTC. Protein sequence: CASSVTGRGANVLTF.

The chain links TRBV27 to TRBJ2-7; a weak D match, TRBD1 (5 bases). With 6 bases removed from V and 3 bases from J, the gap between germline ends came to 12 bases. From germline, CDR1 is MNHEY and CDR2 SMNVEV (reference sequence). This CDR3 comprises 13 residues. Here the CDR3 reads CASRPDSLYEQYF. The CDR3 region has the DNA TGTGCCAGCAGACCCGACAGCCTCTACGAGCAGTACTTC.

This clone was counted between two and nine times. The chain couples TRBV5-1 to TRBJ1-1; 9 nucleotides align to TRBD1. Germline trimming cut 4 bases from V and 4 bases from J; bases unmatched to any gene: 8. The CDR3 loop spans 15 amino acids. Looked up from germline, CDR1 is SGHRS and CDR2 is YFSETQ. The CDR3 loop is CASSLGQGRFTEAFF. The CDR3 DNA is TGCGCCAGCAGCCTCGGACAGGGGAGGTTCACTGAAGCTTTCTTT.

The chain combines TRBV11-2 with TRBJ2-7; 7 bases are a match to TRBD1. Losses at the gene ends were 1 base for V and 0 bases for J; bases not matched to a gene: 3. Germline-derived CDR1 and CDR2 are SGHAT and FQNNGV. The CDR3 spans 15 residues. DNA for the CDR3: TGTGCCAGCAGCTTAGTTGACAGGGACTCCTACGAGCAGTACTTC. This encodes CASSLVDRDSYEQYF.

This clone has just a few counts. Here the CDR3 DNA reads TGCGCCAGCAGCCAAGACCGACTAGCGGGGGGAGTTACGCAGTATTTT. It yields the protein CASSQDRLAGGVTQYF. V usage is TRBV4-3 and J usage is TRBJ2-3, with 13 bases matching TRBD2. The trim removed 0 bases at V and 8 bases at J, leaving 5 bases unmatched. Germline loops: CDR1 LGHNA, CDR2 YSLEER. The CDR3 has 16 residues.

V and J are TRBV11-2 and TRBJ1-2, with 7 positions matching TRBD1. Germline V lookup: CDR1 SGHAT, CDR2 FQNNGV. V lost 5 bases and J lost 4; bases outside the gene matches: 13. The CDR3 contains 16 residues. In DNA, the CDR3 is TGTGCCAGCAGCGAAAGGGACAGAACCGTTATCTATGGCTACACCTTC. This codes for CASSERDRTVIYGYTF.

The chain combines TRBV5-1 with TRBJ2-3; 7 bases line up with TRBD1. Germline V lookup: CDR1 SGHRS, CDR2 YFSETQ. This CDR3 comprises 14 residues. V lost 4 bases, J lost 0 bases, and 2 bases stayed unmatched. In nucleotides, the CDR3 is TGCGCCAGCAGCCCGGGACAGAGCACAGATACGCAGTATTTT. It is translated as CASSPGQSTDTQYF.

V and J are TRBV9 and TRBJ2-5; 8 bases match TRBD2. J lost 5 bases, V lost 6 bases, and 6 bases had no gene match. CDR1 and CDR2 from the germline V gene are SGDLS and YYNGEE. The CDR3 has 13 amino acids. In DNA, the CDR3 is TGTGCCAGCACGAGATCTAGCGGGGAGACCCAGTACTTC. Translation gives CASTRSSGETQYF.

The chain links TRBV6-5 to TRBJ2-7; TRBD2 agrees at 11 bases. The V gene end was trimmed by 2 bases and the J gene end by 0 bases; junction bases not matched to a gene: 0. Per germline, CDR1 MNHEY and CDR2 SVGAGI. This CDR3 has 15 residues. DNA of the CDR3: TGTGCCAGCAGTTACGGGACTAGCGGCTCCTACGAGCAGTACTTC. Amino acid sequence: CASSYGTSGSYEQYF.

The gene calls are TRBV4-1 and TRBJ2-7; no clear D gene. The CDR3 loop spans 14 amino acids. Per germline, CDR1 MGHRA and CDR2 YSYEKL. V was shortened by 3 bases and J by 1 base, with 10 bases between the two germline ends. DNA for the CDR3: TGCGCCAGCAGCCACGAGACACATTCCTACGAGCAGTACTTC. Residues: CASSHETHSYEQYF.